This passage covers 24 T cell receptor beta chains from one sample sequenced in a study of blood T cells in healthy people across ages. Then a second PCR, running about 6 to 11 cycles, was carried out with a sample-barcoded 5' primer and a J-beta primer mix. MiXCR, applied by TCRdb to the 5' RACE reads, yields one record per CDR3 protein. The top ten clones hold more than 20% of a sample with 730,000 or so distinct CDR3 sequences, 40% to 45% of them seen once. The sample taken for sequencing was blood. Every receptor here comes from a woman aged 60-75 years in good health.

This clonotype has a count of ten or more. CDR3 in DNA: TGCGCCAGCAGCCAAGGGCCAGGGCCCAACACAGATACGCAGTATTTT. Protein: CASSQGPGPNTDTQYF. The chain employs TRBV4-3 and TRBJ2-3; D perhaps matches TRBD1 (5 bases). The germline V and J ends were trimmed by 1 base and 2 bases, with 13 bases remaining between them. The CDR3 contains 16 residues. CDR1 is LGHNA, CDR2 YSLEER, per germline.

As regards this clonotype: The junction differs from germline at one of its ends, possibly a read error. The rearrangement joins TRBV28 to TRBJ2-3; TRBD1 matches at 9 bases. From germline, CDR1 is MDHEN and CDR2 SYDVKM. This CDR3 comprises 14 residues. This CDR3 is CTSRSGQGIGTQYF. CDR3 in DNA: TGTACCAGCCGGTCGGGACAGGGTATTGGTACGCAGTATTTT.

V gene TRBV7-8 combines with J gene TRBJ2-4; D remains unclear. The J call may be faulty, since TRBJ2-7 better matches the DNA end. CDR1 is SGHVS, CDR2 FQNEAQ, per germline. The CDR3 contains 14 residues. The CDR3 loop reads CASSLAGSRAEQYF. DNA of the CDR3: TGTGCCAGCAGCTTAGCGGGATCCAGAGCCGAGCAGTACTTC.

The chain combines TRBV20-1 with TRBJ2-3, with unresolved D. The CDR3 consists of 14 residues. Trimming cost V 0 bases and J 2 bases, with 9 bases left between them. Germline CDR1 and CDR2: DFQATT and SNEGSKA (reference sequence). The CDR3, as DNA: TGCAGTGCTAGAGATAGACAAATCACAGATACGCAGTATTTT. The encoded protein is CSARDRQITDTQYF.

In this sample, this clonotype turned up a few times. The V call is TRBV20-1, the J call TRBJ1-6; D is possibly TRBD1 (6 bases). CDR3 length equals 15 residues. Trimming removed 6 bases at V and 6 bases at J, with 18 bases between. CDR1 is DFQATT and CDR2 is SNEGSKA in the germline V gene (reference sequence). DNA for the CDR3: TGCAGTGCAACCGGGACCTCCAGGGGTAATTCACCCCTCCACTTT. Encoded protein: CSATGTSRGNSPLHF.

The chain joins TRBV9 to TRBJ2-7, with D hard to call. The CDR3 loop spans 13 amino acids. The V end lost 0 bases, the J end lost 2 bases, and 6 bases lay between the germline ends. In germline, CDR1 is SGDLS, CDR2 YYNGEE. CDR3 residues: CASSVVRPYEQYF. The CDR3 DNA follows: TGTGCCAGCAGCGTAGTCCGGCCCTACGAGCAGTACTTC.

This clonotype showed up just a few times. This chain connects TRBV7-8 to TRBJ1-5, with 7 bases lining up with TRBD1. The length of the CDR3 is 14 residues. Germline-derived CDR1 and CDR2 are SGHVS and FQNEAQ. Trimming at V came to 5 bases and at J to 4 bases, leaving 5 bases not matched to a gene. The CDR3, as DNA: TGTGCCAGCAGCCCGGGACAGCATAATCAGCCCCAGCATTTT. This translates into CASSPGQHNQPQHF.

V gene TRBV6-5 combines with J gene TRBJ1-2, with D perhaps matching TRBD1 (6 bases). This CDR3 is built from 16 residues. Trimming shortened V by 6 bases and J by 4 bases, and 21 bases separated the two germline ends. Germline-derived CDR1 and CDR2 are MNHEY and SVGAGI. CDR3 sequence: CASSPTLPTGTYGYTF. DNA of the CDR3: TGTGCCAGCAGCCCCACCCTACCAACAGGGACCTATGGCTACACCTTC.

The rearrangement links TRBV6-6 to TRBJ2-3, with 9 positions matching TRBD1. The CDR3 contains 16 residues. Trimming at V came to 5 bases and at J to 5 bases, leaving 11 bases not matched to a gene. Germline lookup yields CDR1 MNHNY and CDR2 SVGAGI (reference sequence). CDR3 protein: CASSNPGQGAGDTQYF. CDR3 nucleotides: TGTGCCAGCAGTAATCCGGGACAGGGTGCCGGAGATACGCAGTATTTT.

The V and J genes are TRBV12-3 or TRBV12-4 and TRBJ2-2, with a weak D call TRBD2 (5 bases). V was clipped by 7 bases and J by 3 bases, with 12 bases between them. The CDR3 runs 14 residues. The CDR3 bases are TGTGCCAGCATACCCTCGGGGTACACCGGGGAGCTGTTTTTT. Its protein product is CASIPSGYTGELFF.

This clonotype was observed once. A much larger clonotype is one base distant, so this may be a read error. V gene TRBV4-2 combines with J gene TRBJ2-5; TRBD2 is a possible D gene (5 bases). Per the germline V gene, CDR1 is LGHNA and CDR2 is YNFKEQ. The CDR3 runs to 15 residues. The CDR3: CASSPKSGVQEAQYF. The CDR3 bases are TGTGCCAGCAGCCCCAAGAGCGGAGTCCAAGAGGCCCAGTACTTC.

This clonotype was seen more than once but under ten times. The CDR3 reads CASSLGETINYGYTF. CDR3 DNA: TGTGCCAGCAGCTTAGGGGAGACAATTAACTATGGCTACACCTTC. J is TRBJ1-2 and V is TRBV7-2, with no clear D. Germline-derived CDR1 and CDR2 are SGHTA and FQGNSA. V was cut by 1 base and J by 1 base, with 10 bases left in between. The CDR3 is 15 residues long.

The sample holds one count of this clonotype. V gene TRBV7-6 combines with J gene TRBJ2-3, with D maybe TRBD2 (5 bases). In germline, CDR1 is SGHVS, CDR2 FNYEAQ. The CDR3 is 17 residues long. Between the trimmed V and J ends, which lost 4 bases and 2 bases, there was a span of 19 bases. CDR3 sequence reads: CASSSALNSDYTDTQYF. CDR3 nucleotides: TGTGCCAGCAGCTCGGCTCTAAATAGCGACTACACAGATACGCAGTATTTT.

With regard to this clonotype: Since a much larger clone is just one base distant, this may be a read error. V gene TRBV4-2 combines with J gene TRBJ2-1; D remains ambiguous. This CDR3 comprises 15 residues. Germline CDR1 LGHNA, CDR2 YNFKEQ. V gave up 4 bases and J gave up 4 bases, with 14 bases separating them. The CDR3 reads CASSRLGSEYNEQFF. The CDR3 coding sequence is TGTGCCAGCAGCCGGTTGGGCAGCGAATACAATGAGCAGTTCTTC.

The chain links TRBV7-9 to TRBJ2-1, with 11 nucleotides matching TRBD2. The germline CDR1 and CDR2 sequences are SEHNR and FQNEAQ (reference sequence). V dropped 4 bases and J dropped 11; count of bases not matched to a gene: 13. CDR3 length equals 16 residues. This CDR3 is CASSSLAGGSDRKQFF. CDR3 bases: TGTGCCAGCAGCTCCCTAGCGGGGGGTTCCGATAGGAAGCAGTTCTTC.

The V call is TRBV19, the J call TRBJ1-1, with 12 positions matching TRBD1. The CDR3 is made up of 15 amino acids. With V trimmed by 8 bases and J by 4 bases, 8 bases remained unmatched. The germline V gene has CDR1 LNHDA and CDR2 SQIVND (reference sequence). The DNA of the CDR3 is TGTGCCAGTCGGGGACAGGGGGCCGTGAGCACTGAAGCTTTCTTT. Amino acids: CASRGQGAVSTEAFF.

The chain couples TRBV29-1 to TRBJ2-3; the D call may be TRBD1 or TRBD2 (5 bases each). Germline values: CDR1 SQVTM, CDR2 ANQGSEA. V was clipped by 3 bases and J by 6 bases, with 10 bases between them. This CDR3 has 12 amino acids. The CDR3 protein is CSVDGGVDTQYF. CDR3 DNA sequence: TGCAGCGTTGATGGGGGAGTGGATACGCAGTATTTT.

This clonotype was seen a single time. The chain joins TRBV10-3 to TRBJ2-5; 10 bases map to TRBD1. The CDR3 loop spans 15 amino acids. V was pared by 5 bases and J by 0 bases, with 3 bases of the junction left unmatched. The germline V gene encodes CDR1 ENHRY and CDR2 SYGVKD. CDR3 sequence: CAISRQGAYQETQYF. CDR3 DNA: TGTGCCATCAGTAGACAGGGGGCTTACCAAGAGACCCAGTACTTC.

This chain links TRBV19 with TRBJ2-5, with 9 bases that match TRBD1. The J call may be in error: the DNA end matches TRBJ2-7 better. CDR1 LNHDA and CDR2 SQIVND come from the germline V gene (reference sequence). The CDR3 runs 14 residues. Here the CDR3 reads CASSIGTGSHEQYF. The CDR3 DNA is TGTGCCAGTAGTATTGGGACAGGGTCCCACGAGCAGTACTTC.

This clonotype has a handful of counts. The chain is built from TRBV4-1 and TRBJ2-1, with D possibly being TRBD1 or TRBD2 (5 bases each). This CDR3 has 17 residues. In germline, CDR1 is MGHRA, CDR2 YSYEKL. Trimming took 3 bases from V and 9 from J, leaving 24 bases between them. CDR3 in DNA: TGCGCCAGCAGCCAGAGCCCCCGGGTACTAGGGCAGGGTGAGCAGTTCTTC. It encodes CASSQSPRVLGQGEQFF.

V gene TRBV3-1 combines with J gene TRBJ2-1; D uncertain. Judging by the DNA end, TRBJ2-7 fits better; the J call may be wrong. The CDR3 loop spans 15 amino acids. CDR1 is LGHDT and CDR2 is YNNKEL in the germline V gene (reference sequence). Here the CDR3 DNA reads TGTGCCAGCAGCCAGGGAAGGAGCTCCTACAATGAGCAGTACTTC. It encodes CASSQGRSSYNEQYF.

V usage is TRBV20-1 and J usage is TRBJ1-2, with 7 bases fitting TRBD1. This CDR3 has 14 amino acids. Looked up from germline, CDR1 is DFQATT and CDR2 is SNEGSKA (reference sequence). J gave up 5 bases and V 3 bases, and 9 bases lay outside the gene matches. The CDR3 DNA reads TGCAGTGCTAGCTACCCAACAGGGGCATATGGCTACACCTTC. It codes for CSASYPTGAYGYTF.

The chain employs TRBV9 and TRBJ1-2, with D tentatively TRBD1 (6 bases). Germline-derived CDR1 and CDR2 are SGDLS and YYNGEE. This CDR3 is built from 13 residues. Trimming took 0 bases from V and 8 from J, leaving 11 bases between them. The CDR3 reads CASSVVGGEGYTF. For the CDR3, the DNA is TGTGCCAGCAGCGTAGTGGGGGGCGAGGGCTACACCTTC. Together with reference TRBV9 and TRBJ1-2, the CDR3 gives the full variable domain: DSGVTQTPKHLITATGQRVTLRCSPRSGDLSVYWYQQSLDQGLQFLIQYYNGEERAKGNILERFSAQQFPDLHSELNLSSLELGDSALYFCASSVVGGEGYTFGSGTRLTVV.

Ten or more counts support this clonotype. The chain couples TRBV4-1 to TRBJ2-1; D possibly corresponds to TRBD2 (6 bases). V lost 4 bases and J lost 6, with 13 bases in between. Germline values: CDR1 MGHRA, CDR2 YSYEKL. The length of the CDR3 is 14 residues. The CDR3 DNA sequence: TGCGCCAGCAGCCGCAACCAGGGAGGCAATGAGCAGTTCTTC. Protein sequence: CASSRNQGGNEQFF.